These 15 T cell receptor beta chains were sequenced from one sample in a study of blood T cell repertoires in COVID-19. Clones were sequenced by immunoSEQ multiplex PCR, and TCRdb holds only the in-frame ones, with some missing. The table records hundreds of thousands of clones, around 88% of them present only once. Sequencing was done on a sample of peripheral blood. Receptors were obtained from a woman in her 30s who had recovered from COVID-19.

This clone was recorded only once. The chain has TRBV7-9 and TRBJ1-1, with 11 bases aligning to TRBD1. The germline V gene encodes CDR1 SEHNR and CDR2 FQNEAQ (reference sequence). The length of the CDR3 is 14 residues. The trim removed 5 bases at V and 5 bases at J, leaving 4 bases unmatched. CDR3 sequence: CASSRRDRGTEAFF. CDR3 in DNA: TGTGCCAGCAGCCGCCGGGACAGGGGGACTGAAGCTTTCTTT. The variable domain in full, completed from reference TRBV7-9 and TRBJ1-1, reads DTGVSQNPRHKITKRGQNVTFRCDPISEHNRLYWYRQTLGQGPEFLTYFQNEAQLEKSRLLSDRFSAERPKGSFSTLEIQRTEQGDSAMYLCASSRRDRGTEAFFGQGTRLTVV.

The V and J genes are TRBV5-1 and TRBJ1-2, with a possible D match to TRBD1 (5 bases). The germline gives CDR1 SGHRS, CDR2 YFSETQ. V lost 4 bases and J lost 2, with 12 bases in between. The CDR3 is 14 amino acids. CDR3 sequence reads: CASSQNTGNYGYTF. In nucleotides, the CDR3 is TGCGCCAGCAGCCAAAACACAGGCAACTATGGCTACACCTTC. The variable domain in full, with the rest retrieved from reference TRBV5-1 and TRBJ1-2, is KAGVTQTPRYLIKTRGQQVTLSCSPISGHRSVSWYQQTPGQGLQFLFEYFSETQRNKGNFPGRFSGRQFSNSRSEMNVSTLELGDSALYLCASSQNTGNYGYTFGSGTRLTVV.

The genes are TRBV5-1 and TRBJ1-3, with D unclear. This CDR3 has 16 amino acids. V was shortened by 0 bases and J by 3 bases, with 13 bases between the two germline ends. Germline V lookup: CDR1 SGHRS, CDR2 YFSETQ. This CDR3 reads CASSLDGHMVGNTIYF. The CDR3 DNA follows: TGCGCCAGCAGCTTGGATGGGCATATGGTTGGAAACACCATATATTTT.

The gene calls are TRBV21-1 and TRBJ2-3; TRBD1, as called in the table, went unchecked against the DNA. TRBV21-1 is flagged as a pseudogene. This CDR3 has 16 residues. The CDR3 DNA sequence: TGTGCCAGCAGGGGCACTGGGTGTGCTAGCACAGATACGCAGTATTTT. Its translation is CASRGTGCASTDTQYF.

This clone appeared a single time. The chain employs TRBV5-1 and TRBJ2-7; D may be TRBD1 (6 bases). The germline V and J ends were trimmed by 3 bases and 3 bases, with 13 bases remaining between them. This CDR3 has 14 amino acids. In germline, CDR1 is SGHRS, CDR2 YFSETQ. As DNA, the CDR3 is TGCGCCAGCAGCTCCAGGGGATTCAACTACGAGCAGTACTTC. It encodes CASSSRGFNYEQYF. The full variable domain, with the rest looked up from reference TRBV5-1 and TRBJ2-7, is KAGVTQTPRYLIKTRGQQVTLSCSPISGHRSVSWYQQTPGQGLQFLFEYFSETQRNKGNFPGRFSGRQFSNSRSEMNVSTLELGDSALYLCASSSRGFNYEQYFGPGTRLTVT.

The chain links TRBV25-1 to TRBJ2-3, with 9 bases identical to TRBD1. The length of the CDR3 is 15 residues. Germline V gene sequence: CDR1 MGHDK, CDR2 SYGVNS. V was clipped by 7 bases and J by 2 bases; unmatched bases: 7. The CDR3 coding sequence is TGTGCCAGCACTTCCCGGGACAGGGCCACAGATACGCAGTATTTT. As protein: CASTSRDRATDTQYF.

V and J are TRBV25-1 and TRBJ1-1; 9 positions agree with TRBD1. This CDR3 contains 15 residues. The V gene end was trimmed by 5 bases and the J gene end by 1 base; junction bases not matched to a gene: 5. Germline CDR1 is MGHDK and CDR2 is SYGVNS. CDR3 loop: CASSTWDRENTEAFF. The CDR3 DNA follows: TGTGCCAGCAGTACCTGGGACAGGGAGAACACTGAAGCTTTCTTT.

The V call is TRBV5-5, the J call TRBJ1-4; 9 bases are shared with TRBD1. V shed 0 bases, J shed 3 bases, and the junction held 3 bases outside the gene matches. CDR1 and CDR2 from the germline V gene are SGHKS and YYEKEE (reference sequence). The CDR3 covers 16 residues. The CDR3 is CASSLDTGGSNEKLFF. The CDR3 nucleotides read TGTGCCAGCAGCTTGGATACAGGGGGCTCTAATGAAAAACTGTTTTTT.

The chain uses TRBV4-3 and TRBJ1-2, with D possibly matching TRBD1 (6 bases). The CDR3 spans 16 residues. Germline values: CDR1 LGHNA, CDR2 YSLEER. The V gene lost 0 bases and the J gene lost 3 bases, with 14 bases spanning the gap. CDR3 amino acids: CASSQDSGAVYYGYTF. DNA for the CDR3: TGCGCCAGCAGCCAAGATTCAGGGGCAGTGTACTATGGCTACACCTTC.

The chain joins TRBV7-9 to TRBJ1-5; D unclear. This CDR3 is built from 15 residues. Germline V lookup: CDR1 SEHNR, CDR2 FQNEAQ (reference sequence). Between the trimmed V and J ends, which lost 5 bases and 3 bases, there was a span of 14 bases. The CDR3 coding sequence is TGTGCCAGCAGCCCATCATCGGGGTTCAATCAGCCCCAGCATTTT. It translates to CASSPSSGFNQPQHF.

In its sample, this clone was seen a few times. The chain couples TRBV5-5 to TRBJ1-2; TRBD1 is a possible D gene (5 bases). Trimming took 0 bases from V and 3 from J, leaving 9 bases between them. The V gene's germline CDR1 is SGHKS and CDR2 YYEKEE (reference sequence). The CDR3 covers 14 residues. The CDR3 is CASSLGGDYYGYTF. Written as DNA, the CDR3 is TGTGCCAGCAGCTTGGGAGGGGACTACTATGGCTACACCTTC. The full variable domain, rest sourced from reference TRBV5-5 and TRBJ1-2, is DAGVTQSPTHLIKTRGQQVTLRCSPISGHKSVSWYQQVLGQGPQFIFQYYEKEERGRGNFPDRFSARQFPNYSSELNVNALLLGDSALYLCASSLGGDYYGYTFGSGTRLTVV.

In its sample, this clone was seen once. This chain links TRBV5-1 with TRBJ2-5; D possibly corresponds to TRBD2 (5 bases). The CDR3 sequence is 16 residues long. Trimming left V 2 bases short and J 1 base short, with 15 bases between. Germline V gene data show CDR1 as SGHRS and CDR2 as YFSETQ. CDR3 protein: CASSFGGPVLQETQYF. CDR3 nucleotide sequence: TGCGCCAGCAGCTTCGGCGGGCCAGTCCTCCAAGAGACCCAGTACTTC.

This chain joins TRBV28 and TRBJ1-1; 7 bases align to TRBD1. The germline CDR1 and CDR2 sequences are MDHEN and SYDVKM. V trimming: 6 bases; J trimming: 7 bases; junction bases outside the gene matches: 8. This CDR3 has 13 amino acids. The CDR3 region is CASREQGRNEAFF. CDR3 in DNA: TGTGCCAGCAGGGAACAGGGGCGGAATGAAGCTTTCTTT.

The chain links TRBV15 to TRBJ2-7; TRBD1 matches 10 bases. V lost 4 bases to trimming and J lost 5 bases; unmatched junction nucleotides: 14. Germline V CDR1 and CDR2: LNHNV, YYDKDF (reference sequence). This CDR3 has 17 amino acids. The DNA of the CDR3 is TGTGCCACCAGCACGACGGGACAGGGGCGCAGGCCCCACGAGCAGTACTTC. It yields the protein CATSTTGQGRRPHEQYF.

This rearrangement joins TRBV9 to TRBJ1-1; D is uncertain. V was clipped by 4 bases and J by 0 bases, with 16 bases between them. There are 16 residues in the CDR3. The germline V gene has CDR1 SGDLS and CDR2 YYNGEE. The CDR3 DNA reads TGTGCCAGCAGCCCACGAGTGACACAAATGAACACTGAAGCTTTCTTT. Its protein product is CASSPRVTQMNTEAFF.